The 29 T cell receptor beta chains listed next were all sequenced from one sample in a study of control samples from healthy donors and cancer patients (TCRdb year 2020). The protocol used for the library was the immunoSEQ multiplex PCR assay. The clones in this table, taken by TCRdb from immuneACCESS, are in-frame only. Not every clone is retained; where verified, under half of the shortfall comes from an unresolved V gene, and the cause of the rest is unknown. The sample table contains around 85,000 clones; only one count was recorded for 85% to 95% of them. In total, the top ten clones hold about 5% of the sample. Sequencing used blood. The origin of the receptors is a woman aged 18-30 years in good health.

The CDR3 coding sequence is TGTGCCAGCAGCCCAGGGGGCTATCAGCCCCAGCATTTT. It specifies CASSPGGYQPQHF. The chain has TRBV12-3 or TRBV12-4 and TRBJ1-5; TRBD1 aligns across 8 bases. This CDR3 is 13 amino acids long. Unmatched junction bases numbered 3, after V lost 6 bases and J lost 5 bases.

The rearrangement links TRBV7-9 to TRBJ2-1, with TRBD2 as a possible D gene (6 bases). CDR3 length: 14 residues. The germline V gene encodes CDR1 SEHNR and CDR2 FQNEAQ (reference sequence). Trimming pared 2 bases from V and 5 bases from J, leaving 10 bases between. Here the CDR3 DNA reads TGTGCCAGCAGCTTAATGGGACTCGACAATGAGCAGTTCTTC. As protein: CASSLMGLDNEQFF. The full variable domain, with the rest looked up from reference TRBV7-9 and TRBJ2-1, is DTGVSQNPRHKITKRGQNVTFRCDPISEHNRLYWYRQTLGQGPEFLTYFQNEAQLEKSRLLSDRFSAERPKGSFSTLEIQRTEQGDSAMYLCASSLMGLDNEQFFGPGTRLTVL.

The chain has TRBV7-2 and TRBJ1-1; maybe TRBD1 (6 bases). Germline V gives CDR1 SGHTA, CDR2 FQGNSA. V was trimmed by 6 bases and J by 4 bases, leaving 12 bases between them. This CDR3 contains 13 residues. The CDR3 protein is CASSLKQGTEAFF. The CDR3 nucleotides read TGTGCCAGCAGTCTAAAACAGGGCACTGAAGCTTTCTTT.

The chain recombines TRBV18 with TRBJ2-7, with a tentative D call TRBD1 (5 bases). Trimming removed 3 bases from V and 6 bases from J, with 9 bases in between. Per germline, CDR1 KGHSH and CDR2 LQKENI. The CDR3 has 12 residues. The CDR3 sequence: CASSPKGSEQYF. For the CDR3, the DNA is TGTGCCAGCTCACCTAAGGGGTCCGAGCAGTACTTC.

The chain couples TRBV9 to TRBJ1-1; weak D call: TRBD1 (5 bases). The germline V gene encodes CDR1 SGDLS and CDR2 YYNGEE. This CDR3 has 13 residues. The V end lost 2 bases, the J end lost 3 bases, and 8 bases lay between the germline ends. CDR3 nucleotides: TGTGCCAGCAGCGTCCTAGGGGACACTGAAGCTTTCTTT. The encoded protein is CASSVLGDTEAFF.

The chain recombines TRBV5-1 with TRBJ2-7, with D possibly matching TRBD1 (5 bases). Trimming pared 1 base from V and 2 bases from J, leaving 7 bases between. The CDR3 has 13 residues. Germline V lookup: CDR1 SGHRS, CDR2 YFSETQ. The CDR3 DNA follows: TGCGCCAGCAGCTTGAGGGGTCCCTACGAGCAGTACTTC. It is translated as CASSLRGPYEQYF.

This chain connects TRBV9 to TRBJ1-3, with D possibly TRBD1 on 5 matching bases. Per the germline V gene, CDR1 is SGDLS and CDR2 is YYNGEE. The CDR3 is 19 amino acids. With 0 bases removed from V and 0 bases from J, the gap between germline ends came to 19 bases. CDR3 amino acids: CASSVAVPGGSFSGNTIYF. The CDR3 DNA reads as TGTGCCAGCAGCGTAGCCGTTCCGGGGGGTTCATTCTCTGGAAACACCATATATTTT.

CDR3 coding DNA: TGTGCCAGCAGCTACCCCACAGGACAAGGCTACACCTTC. Translating it yields CASSYPTGQGYTF. This sequence joins TRBV7-2 and TRBJ1-2; maybe TRBD1 (5 bases). The CDR3 has 13 amino acids. Germline CDR1 is SGHTA and CDR2 is FQGNSA. With 4 bases removed from V and 8 bases from J, the gap between germline ends came to 14 bases. Supplemented by reference TRBV7-2 and TRBJ1-2, the full variable domain reads GAGVSQSPSNKVTEKGKDVELRCDPISGHTALYWYRQSLGQGLEFLIYFQGNSAPDKSGLPSDRFSAERTGGSVSTLTIQRTQQEDSAVYLCASSYPTGQGYTFGSGTRLTVV.

The chain has TRBV19 and TRBJ1-3; 7 bases map to TRBD1. V gave up 8 bases and J gave up 2 bases; unmatched junction bases: 9. The CDR3 contains 15 residues. Germline V gene data show CDR1 as LNHDA and CDR2 as SQIVND (reference sequence). The CDR3 sequence is CASSSTGQPGNTIYF. DNA for the CDR3: TGTGCCAGTTCATCTACGGGACAGCCTGGAAACACCATATATTTT.

This rearrangement joins TRBV4-2 to TRBJ1-1; tentative D call: TRBD1 (5 bases). There are 15 residues in the CDR3. The V gene lost 2 bases and the J gene lost 1 base, with 11 bases spanning the gap. Germline CDR1 is LGHNA and CDR2 is YNFKEQ. In nucleotides, the CDR3 is TGTGCCAGCAGCCAACAGGGTTTCGGGAACACTGAAGCTTTCTTT. Translation gives CASSQQGFGNTEAFF.

J is TRBJ2-5 and V is TRBV5-1, with TRBD1 identical over 8 bases. Trimming cost V 2 bases and J 4 bases; bases outside gene matches: 7. The CDR3 length is 15 residues. Germline assignment: CDR1 SGHRS and CDR2 YFSETQ. The CDR3 region is CASSLATGDLETQYF. The CDR3 nucleotides are TGCGCCAGCAGCTTAGCGACAGGGGATTTAGAGACCCAGTACTTC.

The chain links TRBV11-2 to TRBJ1-3, with no clear D. The CDR3 runs 13 residues. In germline, CDR1 is SGHAT, CDR2 FQNNGV. The V end was cut by 4 bases, the J end by 4 bases, with 8 bases between. In DNA, the CDR3 is TGTGCCAGCAGCTCCACAATCGGAAACACCATATATTTT. It is translated as CASSSTIGNTIYF. Supplemented by reference TRBV11-2 and TRBJ1-3, the full variable domain reads EAGVAQSPRYKIIEKRQSVAFWCNPISGHATLYWYQQILGQGPKLLIQFQNNGVVDDSQLPKDRFSAERLKGVDSTLKIQPAKLEDSAVYLCASSSTIGNTIYFGEGSWLTVV.

The chain employs TRBV19 and TRBJ2-2; 13 positions agree with TRBD2. The germline V gene encodes CDR1 LNHDA and CDR2 SQIVND (reference sequence). The CDR3 contains 19 residues. Trimming cost V 3 bases and J 0 bases; bases outside gene matches: 7. CDR3 nucleotide sequence: TGTGCCAGTAGTATGAGACGGACTAGCGGGAGAACGAACACCGGGGAGCTGTTTTTT. Translated, it gives CASSMRRTSGRTNTGELFF.

V gene TRBV29-1 combines with J gene TRBJ2-5; D gene uncertain. This CDR3 contains 12 residues. CDR1 is SQVTM and CDR2 is ANQGSEA in the germline V gene. V lost 1 base to trimming and J lost 5 bases, with 8 bases between them. The CDR3 is CSVEAGVETQYF. The CDR3 DNA reads TGCAGCGTTGAAGCGGGCGTGGAGACCCAGTACTTC.

The V and J genes are TRBV7-8 and TRBJ2-7, with D possibly TRBD2 on 5 matching bases. V dropped 2 bases and J dropped 2 bases, with 7 bases sitting between them. This CDR3 has 13 amino acids. Germline loops: CDR1 SGHVS, CDR2 FQNEAQ. For the CDR3, the DNA is TGTGCCAGCAGCTTATACGGGACCTACGAGCAGTACTTC. Protein sequence: CASSLYGTYEQYF. Full variable domain (outside the CDR3, taken from reference TRBV7-8 and TRBJ2-7): GAGVSQSPRYKVAKRGQDVALRCDPISGHVSLFWYQQALGQGPEFLTYFQNEAQLDKSGLPSDRFFAERPEGSVSTLKIQRTQQEDSAVYLCASSLYGTYEQYFGPGTRLTVT.

A note on this clone: An end of the junction does not agree with germline; a read error may underlie this. The V and J genes are TRBV7-3 and TRBJ1-2; 8 nucleotides match TRBD1. Looked up from germline, CDR1 is SGHTA and CDR2 is FQGTGA. This CDR3 region has 11 residues. The CDR3 spells CASSSGQGLTF. In nucleotides, the CDR3 is TGTGCCAGCAGCTCCGGACAGGGTCTAACTTTC. Looking up the rest from reference TRBV7-3 and TRBJ1-2 gives the full variable domain: GAGVSQTPSNKVTEKGKYVELRCDPISGHTALYWYRQSLGQGPEFLIYFQGTGAADDSGLPNDRFFAVRPEGSVSTLKIQRTERGDSAVYLCASSSGQGLTFGSGTRLTVV.

This chain joins TRBV7-2 and TRBJ2-2; perhaps TRBD2 as D (7 bases). Germline lookup yields CDR1 SGHTA and CDR2 FQGNSA. CDR3 length equals 18 residues. The ends were cut back, 2 bases at V and 2 bases at J, with 18 bases in the middle. This CDR3 reads CASSLIVRGGANTGELFF. Written as DNA, the CDR3 is TGTGCCAGCAGCTTAATTGTAAGGGGGGGGGCCAACACCGGGGAGCTGTTTTTT.

This clone was detected once. The genes are TRBV14 and TRBJ2-2; 7 bases are shared with TRBD1. Germline V gene data show CDR1 as SGHDN and CDR2 as FVKESK. The CDR3 runs 14 residues. With 5 bases clipped from V and 7 bases from J, the junction kept 7 bases outside the gene matches. CDR3: CASSSNRGIGELFF. CDR3 nucleotides: TGTGCCAGCAGCTCCAACAGGGGTATCGGGGAGCTGTTTTTT.

The CDR3 here is CASSHANREWADTQYF. CDR3 in DNA: TGCGCCAGCAGCCATGCAAACAGGGAATGGGCAGATACGCAGTATTTT. This chain connects TRBV4-1 to TRBJ2-3; D is possibly TRBD1 (6 bases). Germline V gene data show CDR1 as MGHRA and CDR2 as YSYEKL. V was cut by 3 bases and J by 4 bases, with 17 bases left in between. The length of the CDR3 is 16 residues.

The chain has TRBV27 and TRBJ2-3, with D perhaps TRBD1 (5 bases). The CDR3 runs 15 residues. Germline CDR1 and CDR2: MNHEY and SMNVEV (reference sequence). Trimming took off 4 bases at V and 2 bases at J, with 13 bases between the two ends. CDR3 protein: CASSWTRSHTDTQYF. Here the CDR3 DNA reads TGTGCCAGCAGTTGGACAAGATCACACACAGATACGCAGTATTTT.

V is TRBV10-1 and J is TRBJ2-3, with a possible D match to TRBD2 (6 bases). V was shortened by 4 bases and J by 3 bases, with 11 bases between the two germline ends. Germline CDR1 WNHNN, CDR2 SYGVQD (reference sequence). CDR3 size: 14 residues. The CDR3 is CASSGNSGTDTQYF. CDR3 DNA: TGCGCCAGCAGTGGGAACAGCGGGACAGATACGCAGTATTTT.

The V call is TRBV28, the J call TRBJ1-5, with TRBD1 matching over 7 bases. J was trimmed by 6 bases and V by 5 bases; bases with no gene match: 7. The germline CDR1 and CDR2 sequences are MDHEN and SYDVKM. The CDR3 spans 14 residues. CDR3 in amino acids: CASSETGRSQPQHF. The CDR3 bases are TGTGCCAGCAGTGAGACAGGGAGGAGTCAGCCCCAGCATTTT. Full variable domain (remainder filled in from reference TRBV28 and TRBJ1-5): DVKVTQSSRYLVKRTGEKVFLECVQDMDHENMFWYRQDPGLGLRLIYFSYDVKMKEKGDIPEGYSVSREKKERFSLILESASTNQTSMYLCASSETGRSQPQHFGDGTRLSIL.

The rearrangement uses TRBV5-6 and TRBJ1-1; weak D call: TRBD1 (5 bases). V dropped 0 bases and J dropped 4 bases, with 10 bases sitting between them. This CDR3 region has 14 residues. Germline CDR1 is SGHDT and CDR2 is YYEEEE. CDR3 bases: TGTGCCAGCAGCTTGGCCTCGGGGGGCACTGAAGCTTTCTTT. It specifies CASSLASGGTEAFF.

The V call is TRBV29-1, the J call TRBJ1-3, with no clear D. Looked up from germline, CDR1 is SQVTM and CDR2 is ANQGSEA. The ends were cut back, 6 bases at V and 0 bases at J, with 15 bases in the middle. The CDR3 totals 15 residues. This chain's CDR3 is CSVLIGPSSGNTIYF. In DNA form, the CDR3 reads TGCAGCGTACTAATCGGACCGAGCTCTGGAAACACCATATATTTT.

The chain employs TRBV19 and TRBJ2-7; TRBD2 aligns across 7 bases. V shed 7 bases and J 0 bases; nucleotides not matched to a gene: 3. Germline lookup yields CDR1 LNHDA and CDR2 SQIVND (reference sequence). CDR3 length: 13 amino acids. The CDR3 bases are TGTGCCAGTATGTCTAGCGGCTCCTACGAGCAGTACTTC. It yields the protein CASMSSGSYEQYF.

This clone appeared once. The chain combines TRBV20-1 with TRBJ1-5; the D gene is possibly TRBD1 (6 bases). V was trimmed by 3 bases and J by 3 bases, leaving 21 bases between them. CDR1 is DFQATT, CDR2 SNEGSKA, per germline (reference sequence). The CDR3 loop spans 17 amino acids. The CDR3 nucleotides read TGCAGTGCTAGTGGCTGGACAGTTGGGCCCCACAATCAGCCCCAGCATTTT. It yields the protein CSASGWTVGPHNQPQHF.

The rearrangement links TRBV4-1 to TRBJ2-7; maybe TRBD1 (5 bases). The ends were cut back, 4 bases at V and 4 bases at J, with 8 bases in the middle. The germline V gene encodes CDR1 MGHRA and CDR2 YSYEKL. CDR3 length equals 12 residues. The DNA of the CDR3 is TGCGCCAGCAGCCCCCAGGGTTACGAGCAGTACTTC. Translated, it gives CASSPQGYEQYF.

J is TRBJ1-1 and V is TRBV3-1 (or the pseudogene TRBV3-2); no firm D call. This CDR3 comprises 14 residues. Germline CDR1 is LGHDT and CDR2 is YNNKEL (reference sequence). V was trimmed by 4 bases and J by 3 bases, leaving 12 bases between them. The CDR3 sequence: CASSPRWEYTEAFF. CDR3 nucleotide sequence: TGTGCCAGCAGCCCGCGGTGGGAGTACACTGAAGCTTTCTTT.

The CDR3, as DNA: TGTGCCAGTACCCCTCGCCCCCCGGGACAGGGGAACACTGAAGCTTTCTTT. Translating gives CASTPRPPGQGNTEAFF. This chain connects TRBV19 to TRBJ1-1; TRBD1 matches 9 bases. Germline V CDR1 and CDR2: LNHDA, SQIVND (reference sequence). V gave up 7 bases and J gave up 1 base; unmatched junction bases: 13. The CDR3 extends over 17 amino acids.